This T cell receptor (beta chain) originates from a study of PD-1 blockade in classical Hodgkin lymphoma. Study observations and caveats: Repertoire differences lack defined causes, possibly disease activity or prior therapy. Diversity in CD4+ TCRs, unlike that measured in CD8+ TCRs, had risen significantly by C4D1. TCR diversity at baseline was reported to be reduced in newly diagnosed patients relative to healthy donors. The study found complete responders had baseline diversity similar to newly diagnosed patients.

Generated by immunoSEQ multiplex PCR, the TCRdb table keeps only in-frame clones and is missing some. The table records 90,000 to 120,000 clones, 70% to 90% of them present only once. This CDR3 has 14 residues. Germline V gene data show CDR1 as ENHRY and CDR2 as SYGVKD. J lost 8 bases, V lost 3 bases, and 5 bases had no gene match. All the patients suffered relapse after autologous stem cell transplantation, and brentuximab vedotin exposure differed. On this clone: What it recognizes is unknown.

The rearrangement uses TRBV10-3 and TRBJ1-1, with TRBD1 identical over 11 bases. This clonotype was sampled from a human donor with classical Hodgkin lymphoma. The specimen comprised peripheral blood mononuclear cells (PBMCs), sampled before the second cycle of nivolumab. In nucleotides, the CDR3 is TGTGCCATCAGTGACCGGACAGGGGGCGAAGAAGCTTTCTTT. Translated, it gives CAISDRTGGEEAFF.